The rows below give T cell receptor beta chains drawn from one sample of a study of cytomegalovirus exposure and HLA in healthy donors. Repertoires were generated with immunoSEQ multiplex PCR, while TCRdb's copy carries only in-frame clones and drops some. The sample holds fewer than 130,000 clones, roughly 80% seen once. Source material: PBMCs. The source is a woman aged 25 to 45 in good health and CMV-seronegative. The CDR3 runs from the conserved cysteine through the conserved F or W. The order of the fields is V gene, CDR3 protein.

>TRBV4-1
CASSQVAGSVSPLHF
>TRBV7-2
CASSLAGAGDPYEQYF
>TRBV7-9
CASSLSGGLRYEQYF
>TRBV27
CASSLYRTGQETQYF
>TRBV6-5
CASSYSQGNTDTQYF
>TRBV5-1
CASSLFSRDNEQFF
>TRBV9
CASSENRDTEAFF
>TRBV10-3
CAIREQGGTEAFF
>TRBV19
CASGQGGNEQFF
>TRBV19
CASAGVDYEQYF
>TRBV4-3
CASSQTAGFYNEQFF
>TRBV10-2
CASSVAGGRNEKLFF
>TRBV5-4
CASSADRGKNIQYF
>TRBV29-1
CSVVNSGANVLTF
>TRBV28
CASSETDRGIYGYTF
>TRBV28
CASSGPGSDHEQYF
>TRBV18
CASSPDRGFSEAFF
>TRBV10-3
CAIMSGQGRPEQYF
>TRBV6-6
CASRSRGQGAGELFF
>TRBV11-1
CASSQTGYGRGGYTF
>TRBV28
CASSFLRDRDTEAFF
>TRBV15
CATSNDLGHTEAFF
>TRBV5-1
CASSPTPGGADTEAFF
>TRBV4-3
CASSPSLAGGWNEQFF
>TRBV4-2
CASSQDRGVGRRPEETQYF
>TRBV6-5
CASSQGQGGQPQHF
>TRBV30
CAWTRDRGYGYTF
>TRBV30
CAWSGASITEAFF
>TRBV19
CASSIGTGTEAFF
>TRBV19
CASRSRRYEQYF
>TRBV15
CATSAYRGANSPLHF